The 4 T cell receptor beta chains below all came from one sample that was sequenced in a study of human T cells and chemical hapten exposure. TCRdb reprocessed the RACE reads with MiXCR, giving one entry per CDR3 protein. Of approximately 33,000 distinct CDR3 sequences listed, 7.4% were seen once; the top ten hold approximately 9.9%. As for time point: healthy volunteer bleed at 2 weeks. Total RNA was extracted from unfractionated whole blood. The sample taken for sequencing was whole blood. Receptor source: a human donor in good health. Some clones in this sample may be carry-over from other donors' samples.

The CDR3 DNA sequence: TGTGCCAGCAGTGAAGCGGGTGCTAATTGGGCGTACGAGCAGTACTTC. This gives the protein CASSEAGANWAYEQYF. J is TRBJ2-7 and V is TRBV6-1; D is ambiguous. The CDR3 totals 16 residues. Germline V gives CDR1 MNHNS, CDR2 SASEGT. V was shortened by 0 bases and J by 4 bases, with 16 bases between the two germline ends.

This clonotype was counted only a few times. The V and J genes are TRBV7-2 and TRBJ2-3; TRBD2 matches at 9 bases. CDR1 and CDR2 from the germline V gene are SGHTA and FQGNSA. The CDR3 consists of 15 residues. Trimming cost V 8 bases and J 7 bases; bases outside gene matches: 13. The DNA for the CDR3 is TGTGCCAGCTCGAGAGAGGCTAGCGGGGTAAATACGCAGTATTTT. Translating it yields CASSREASGVNTQYF. The full variable domain, in which reference TRBV7-2 and TRBJ2-3 provide the parts outside the CDR3, is GAGVSQSPSNKVTEKGKDVELRCDPISGHTALYWYRQSLGQGLEFLIYFQGNSAPDKSGLPSDRFSAERTGGSVSTLTIQRTQQEDSAVYLCASSREASGVNTQYFGPGTRLTVL.

This clonotype was recorded a few times. V is TRBV20-1 and J is TRBJ1-1, with TRBD1 matching over 8 bases. The CDR3 has 13 amino acids. From germline, CDR1 is DFQATT and CDR2 SNEGSKA (reference sequence). V shed 5 bases, J shed 4 bases, and the junction held 6 bases outside the gene matches. The CDR3 spells CSAGDRGSTEAFF. The CDR3, as DNA: TGCAGTGCTGGCGACAGGGGCAGCACTGAAGCTTTCTTT.

The gene calls are TRBV27 and TRBJ1-2, with D possibly being TRBD1 (6 bases). Per the germline V gene, CDR1 is MNHEY and CDR2 is SMNVEV (reference sequence). CDR3 size: 15 residues. V shed 6 bases and J shed 2 bases, with 16 bases lying between them. The chain's CDR3 is CASSRGRGSNYGYTF. The CDR3 nucleotides read TGTGCCAGCAGCCGCGGCAGGGGTTCCAACTATGGCTACACCTTC.